One sample yielded the 26 T cell receptor beta chains listed below, sequenced in a study of T-cell memory formation after mild COVID-19 (dated by TCRdb to about 2021). The receptor library was made with 5' RACE. Reads for this sample came from an Illumina NovaSeq 6000. Through fastp at Q25 and MiXCR, TCRdb rebuilt clones from the public reads, retaining in-frame beta chains. Rows are combined by CDR3 protein, so each entry shows the most common genes and DNA. The sample data list around 500,000 distinct CDR3 sequences, and about 18% of these were observed just once. 9% to 15% of the sample is taken by the ten largest. The sample taken for sequencing was PBMCs or a T cell subset sorted from them (not recorded which). The receptors originated from an adult woman who had mild COVID-19 (a few samples of this study predate the infection). The sample titles of this study are shuffled in the database, so cell type and time point are left out; the donor was told from shared clones.

This clonotype turned up a few times. This chain uses TRBV6-6 with TRBJ1-1, with D unresolved. Germline loops: CDR1 MNHNY, CDR2 SVGAGI (reference sequence). The CDR3 covers 16 residues. Trimming removed 7 bases at V and 2 bases at J, with 20 bases between. DNA for the CDR3: TGTGCCAGCACCCCCAGGTCGCCGGGTTTTAACACTGAAGCTTTCTTT. As protein: CASTPRSPGFNTEAFF.

The DNA of the CDR3 is TGTGCCAGCAGTCCCTGGGGACTAGCGGGAGGGCCCTACGAGCAGTACTTC. Its translation: CASSPWGLAGGPYEQYF. This chain joins TRBV25-1 and TRBJ2-7; 16 bases match TRBD2. V was pared by 5 bases and J by 2 bases, with 6 bases of the junction left unmatched. The length of the CDR3 is 17 residues. CDR1 is MGHDK and CDR2 is SYGVNS in the germline V gene.

This clonotype has more than one count but fewer than ten. The CDR3 DNA reads TGCGCCAGCACCCTCTCAGGGGGGAGCAATCAGCCCCAGCATTTT. Translation gives CASTLSGGSNQPQHF. The rearrangement joins TRBV5-1 to TRBJ1-5; 7 nucleotides match TRBD1. There are 15 residues in the CDR3. The germline gives CDR1 SGHRS, CDR2 YFSETQ. V was pared by 6 bases and J by 1 base, with 7 bases of the junction left unmatched.

Concerning this clonotype itself: A much larger clone lies one base from this, so it may be a read error. The chain carries TRBV12-3 or TRBV12-4 and TRBJ2-7, with 8 bases matching TRBD1. CDR3 size: 14 residues. V dropped 5 bases and J dropped 5; count of bases not matched to a gene: 8. Here the CDR3 reads CASSKQTGADEQYF. The CDR3 nucleotides read TGTGCCAGCAGTAAGCAGACAGGGGCGGACGAGCAGTACTTC.

The rearrangement joins TRBV20-1 to TRBJ1-1; D possibly corresponds to TRBD1 (5 bases). Looked up from germline, CDR1 is DFQATT and CDR2 is SNEGSKA (reference sequence). V was trimmed by 6 bases and J by 4 bases, leaving 12 bases between them. The CDR3 runs to 12 residues. The CDR3 coding sequence is TGCAGTGCCCCTCCCGGGGGCACTGAAGCTTTCTTT. It codes for CSAPPGGTEAFF.

This clonotype has just a few counts. The V call is TRBV6-5, the J call TRBJ2-1; possible D gene TRBD2, 6 bases. CDR1 is MNHEY, CDR2 SVGAGI, per germline. The length of the CDR3 is 19 residues. Trimming took off 0 bases at V and 2 bases at J, with 20 bases between the two ends. Here the CDR3 DNA reads TGTGCCAGCAGTTACTCCGATCCGGGGGACCTTGATACCTACAATGAGCAGTTCTTC. The encoded protein is CASSYSDPGDLDTYNEQFF.

The gene calls are TRBV10-3 and TRBJ2-1; D may be TRBD2 (5 bases). The CDR3 contains 19 residues. V was pared by 7 bases and J by 3 bases, with 28 bases between. The germline gives CDR1 ENHRY, CDR2 SYGVKD. CDR3 coding DNA: TGTGCCATCAAACCGACCCCTTCTCTAGTGGGAGAAATCTACAATGAGCAGTTCTTC. Translation: CAIKPTPSLVGEIYNEQFF.

The gene calls are TRBV5-6 and TRBJ2-6; D may be TRBD1 (5 bases). The V end was cut by 2 bases, the J end by 3 bases, with 9 bases between. Germline CDR1 SGHDT, CDR2 YYEEEE. The CDR3 length is 15 residues. CDR3 in DNA: TGTGCCAGCAGCTTCAGGGTCAATGGGGCCAACGTCCTGACTTTC. Protein sequence: CASSFRVNGANVLTF.

There are a few counts of this clonotype. The chain is built from TRBV7-3 and TRBJ2-1; D not resolved. Between the trimmed V and J ends, which lost 5 bases and 7 bases, there was a span of 12 bases. There are 13 residues in the CDR3. Per the germline V gene, CDR1 is SGHTA and CDR2 is FQGTGA. The DNA of the CDR3 is TGTGCCAGCAGCCAGATATCCGGAAATGAGCAGTTCTTC. This encodes CASSQISGNEQFF.

This clonotype was found a few times. This sequence joins TRBV5-1 and TRBJ2-1; 8 nucleotides align to TRBD1. The V and J ends lost 5 bases and 8 bases, in that order; junction bases with no gene match: 9. Germline CDR1 reads SGHRS; CDR2 reads YFSETQ. The CDR3 contains 14 residues. CDR3 nucleotide sequence: TGCGCCAGCAGGGCGGACGGGACAGGCGATGAGCAGTTCTTC. This encodes CASRADGTGDEQFF. The full variable domain, rest sourced from reference TRBV5-1 and TRBJ2-1, is KAGVTQTPRYLIKTRGQQVTLSCSPISGHRSVSWYQQTPGQGLQFLFEYFSETQRNKGNFPGRFSGRQFSNSRSEMNVSTLELGDSALYLCASRADGTGDEQFFGPGTRLTVL.

V gene TRBV6-2 or TRBV6-3 combines with J gene TRBJ2-2; D call uncertain. V was pared by 2 bases and J by 4 bases, with 11 bases between. Per the germline V gene, CDR1 is MNHEY and CDR2 is SVGEGT. CDR3 size: 15 residues. The CDR3 here is CASSYGRAVTGELFF. The CDR3 DNA reads as TGTGCCAGCAGTTACGGCCGGGCGGTCACCGGGGAGCTGTTTTTT.

The V call is TRBV7-6, the J call TRBJ2-5; D might be TRBD1 (6 bases). The CDR3 sequence is 15 residues long. The germline V gene encodes CDR1 SGHVS and CDR2 FNYEAQ. V dropped 5 bases and J dropped 2 bases, with 15 bases sitting between them. The CDR3 nucleotides are TGTGCCAGCAGCCCAGGGGTGGGGTTTCAAGAGACCCAGTACTTC. Amino acid sequence: CASSPGVGFQETQYF.

In this sample, this clonotype turned up a few times. This chain uses TRBV5-1 with TRBJ2-1, with D possibly matching TRBD1 (6 bases). Trimming stripped 0 bases from V and 4 bases from J, with 17 bases between. This CDR3 spans 17 amino acids. Per the germline V gene, CDR1 is SGHRS and CDR2 is YFSETQ. CDR3 amino acids: CASSLETGPQPYNEQFF. Written as DNA, the CDR3 is TGCGCCAGCAGCTTGGAAACAGGGCCACAACCTTACAATGAGCAGTTCTTC.

This clonotype appeared a few times. At one boundary the junction diverges from the germline segment, which might be a read error. The chain has TRBV7-9 and TRBJ1-4; D perhaps matches TRBD1 (6 bases). CDR3 length: 13 amino acids. Germline CDR1 SEHNR, CDR2 FQNEAQ (reference sequence). The CDR3 protein is CASSSSASRDTSF. CDR3 DNA sequence: TGTGCCAGCAGCTCATCGGCGTCCCGGGACACTTCTTTT.

This clonotype was recorded a few times. The rearrangement links TRBV7-9 to TRBJ2-5; 10 bases map to TRBD2. The CDR3 is made up of 17 amino acids. Germline CDR1 is SEHNR and CDR2 is FQNEAQ (reference sequence). Trimming took 4 bases from V and 5 from J; bases not matched to a gene: 13. The CDR3 coding sequence is TGTGCCAGCAGCTCGTCAAGCGGGGGGGCGTCGAGCGAGACCCAGTACTTC. Its translation: CASSSSSGGASSETQYF.

This clonotype has just a few counts. The V gene is TRBV5-1, the J gene TRBJ2-1, with D possibly TRBD2 on 6 matching bases. This CDR3 has 15 amino acids. The V gene lost 3 bases and the J gene lost 6 bases, with 16 bases spanning the gap. Germline lookup yields CDR1 SGHRS and CDR2 YFSETQ. The DNA of the CDR3 is TGCGCCAGCAGCTGGAGGGAGACTGGAACCAATGAGCAGTTCTTC. Amino acids: CASSWRETGTNEQFF.

This clonotype occurred a few times. V usage is TRBV7-9 and J usage is TRBJ1-1; D unresolved. Germline CDR1 SEHNR, CDR2 FQNEAQ (reference sequence). Trimming took off 5 bases at V and 10 bases at J, with 17 bases between the two ends. CDR3 length: 13 amino acids. The CDR3 here is CASSPFTGRRAFF. CDR3 bases: TGTGCCAGCAGCCCCTTCACTGGCAGGAGAGCTTTCTTT.

The table lists this clonotype with many counts. The chain links TRBV29-1 to TRBJ2-1; D tentatively fits TRBD1 or TRBD2 (5 bases each). The CDR3 covers 13 residues. V was clipped by 8 bases and J by 4 bases, with 15 bases between them. Germline loops: CDR1 SQVTM, CDR2 ANQGSEA. In DNA, the CDR3 is TGCAGCTTAGGGGTAGCGAGGTACAATGAGCAGTTCTTC. It codes for CSLGVARYNEQFF.

The chain joins TRBV6-5 to TRBJ1-2, with D unclear. Trimming cost V 6 bases and J 4 bases, with 9 bases left between them. Looked up from germline, CDR1 is MNHEY and CDR2 is SVGAGI. This CDR3 comprises 12 residues. The DNA of the CDR3 is TGTGCCAGCAGAAAGGGCACCTATGGCTACACCTTC. It translates to CASRKGTYGYTF.

This clonotype was counted only a few times. The chain links TRBV29-1 to TRBJ2-1; a weak D match, TRBD2 (5 bases). The germline CDR1 and CDR2 sequences are SQVTM and ANQGSEA. V lost 7 bases, J lost 7 bases, and 17 bases lay in between. CDR3 size: 13 residues. The CDR3 sequence: CSANPGWRNEQFF. CDR3 DNA sequence: TGCAGCGCCAATCCGGGGTGGAGGAATGAGCAGTTCTTC.

This clonotype has just a few counts. The chain has TRBV25-1 and TRBJ1-2; 7 nucleotides line up with TRBD1. The germline CDR1 and CDR2 sequences are MGHDK and SYGVNS. With 3 bases clipped from V and 5 bases from J, the junction kept 3 bases outside the gene matches. CDR3 size: 13 residues. The CDR3 here is CASSETGLYGYTF. CDR3 bases: TGTGCCAGCAGTGAGACAGGGTTATATGGCTACACCTTC.

In its sample, this clonotype was seen a few times. The rearrangement joins TRBV5-1 to TRBJ2-7, with a tentative D call TRBD1 (6 bases). V was cut by 0 bases and J by 6 bases, with 16 bases left in between. Germline CDR1 reads SGHRS; CDR2 reads YFSETQ. This CDR3 region has 15 residues. The CDR3 DNA is TGCGCCAGCAGCTTGGCACAGGGCCAGTACTCCGAGCAGTACTTC. Encoded protein: CASSLAQGQYSEQYF.

This clonotype was picked up a small number of times. The chain joins TRBV7-3 to TRBJ2-3; D might be TRBD2 (6 bases). The CDR3 spans 15 residues. V lost 0 bases and J 2 bases, leaving 9 bases between the germline ends. Per the germline V gene, CDR1 is SGHTA and CDR2 is FQGTGA. DNA of the CDR3: TGTGCCAGCAGCTTAACCGGGAGCACCACAGATACGCAGTATTTT. This sequence encodes CASSLTGSTTDTQYF.

This clonotype was recorded a few times. The CDR3 nucleotides read TGTGCCAGCAGTTTATGGGTGAACACTGAAGCTTTCTTT. Translated: CASSLWVNTEAFF. The chain has TRBV12-3 or TRBV12-4 and TRBJ1-1; D unclear. The CDR3 extends over 13 amino acids. Trimming pared 2 bases from V and 0 bases from J, leaving 4 bases between.

This chain uses TRBV15 with TRBJ2-4; 10 bases agree with TRBD2. The CDR3 spans 16 residues. The trim removed 6 bases at V and 3 bases at J, leaving 8 bases unmatched. Looked up from germline, CDR1 is LNHNV and CDR2 is YYDKDF (reference sequence). CDR3 protein: CATSSPTSGFKNIQYF. CDR3 sequence (DNA): TGTGCCACCAGTTCACCGACTAGCGGGTTCAAAAACATTCAGTACTTC.

This clonotype was observed a handful of times. The chain employs TRBV5-5 and TRBJ2-7; tentatively, D is TRBD1 or TRBD2 (5 bases each). CDR3 length equals 15 residues. Germline lookup yields CDR1 SGHKS and CDR2 YYEKEE (reference sequence). The V and J ends lost 4 bases and 2 bases respectively, with 16 bases between them. CDR3 coding DNA: TGTGCCAGCAGCCCCCGGGACGCAGATCCCTACGAGCAGTACTTC. Protein: CASSPRDADPYEQYF.